This note documents a single T cell receptor (beta chain) sequence. This entry is derived from a study of technical replicates of blood from several donors. V dropped 6 bases and J dropped 2 bases, with 12 bases sitting between them. The CDR3 spans 14 residues. Germline assignment: CDR1 MNHNS and CDR2 SASEGT. This table comes from immunoSEQ multiplex PCR, and its TCRdb copy is limited to in-frame clones, with some not included. The repertoire holds around 62,000 clones, with 95% to 98% as singletons. The chain joins TRBV6-1 to TRBJ2-3, with D perhaps matching TRBD2 (5 bases). This clonotype was sampled from a human donor in good health. Sequencing input: T cells isolated from PBMCs. Written as DNA, the CDR3 is TGTGCCAGCAGGGGAGTCGACTACACAGATACGCAGTATTTT. This encodes CASRGVDYTDTQYF.